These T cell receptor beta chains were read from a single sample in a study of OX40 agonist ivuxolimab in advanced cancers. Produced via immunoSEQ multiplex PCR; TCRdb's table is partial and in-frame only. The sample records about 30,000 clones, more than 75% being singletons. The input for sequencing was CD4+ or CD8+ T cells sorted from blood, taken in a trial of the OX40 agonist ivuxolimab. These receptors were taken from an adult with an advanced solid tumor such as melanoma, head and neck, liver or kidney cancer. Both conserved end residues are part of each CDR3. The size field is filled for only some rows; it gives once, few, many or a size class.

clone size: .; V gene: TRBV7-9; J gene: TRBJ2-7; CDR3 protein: CASSLAVTSYEQYF
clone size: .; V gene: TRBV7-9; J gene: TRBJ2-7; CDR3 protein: CASSPSYEQYF
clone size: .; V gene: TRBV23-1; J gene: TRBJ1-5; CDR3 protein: CASSHAEGGSNQPQHF
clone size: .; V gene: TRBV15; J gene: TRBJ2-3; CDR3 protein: CATSRGVDTQYF
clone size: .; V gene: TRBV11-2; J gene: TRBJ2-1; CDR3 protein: CASSPGLVQFF
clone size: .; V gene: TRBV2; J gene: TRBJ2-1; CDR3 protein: CASSDDTEEQFF
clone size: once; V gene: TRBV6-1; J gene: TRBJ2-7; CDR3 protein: CASRASGGPYEQYF
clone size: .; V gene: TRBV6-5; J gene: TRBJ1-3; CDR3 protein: CASSWTGGESTIYF
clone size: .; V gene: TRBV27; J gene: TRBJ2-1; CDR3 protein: CASSLGGNEQFF
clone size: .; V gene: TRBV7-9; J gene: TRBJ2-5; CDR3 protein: CASSSEREILAGQRQYF
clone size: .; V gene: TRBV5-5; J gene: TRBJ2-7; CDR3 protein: CASSLVQGQYEQYF
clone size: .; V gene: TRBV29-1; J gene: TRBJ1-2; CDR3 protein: CSARSGFGYTF
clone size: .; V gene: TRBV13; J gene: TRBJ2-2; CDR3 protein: CASSPGTSGATNTGELFF
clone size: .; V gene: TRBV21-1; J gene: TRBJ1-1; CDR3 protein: CASSKEEDWMNTEAFF
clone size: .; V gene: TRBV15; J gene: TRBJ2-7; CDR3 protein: CATSTRGWGTKDEQYF
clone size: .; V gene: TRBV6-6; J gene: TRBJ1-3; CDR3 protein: CASTRTASGNTIYF
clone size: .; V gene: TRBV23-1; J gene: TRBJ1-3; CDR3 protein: CASSQQGEVSGNTIYF
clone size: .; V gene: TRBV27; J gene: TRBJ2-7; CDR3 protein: CASSKPTLPYEQYF
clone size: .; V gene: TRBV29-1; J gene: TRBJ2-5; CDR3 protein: CSVELGKQETQYF
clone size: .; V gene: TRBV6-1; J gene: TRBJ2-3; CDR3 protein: CASSLYSTDTQYF
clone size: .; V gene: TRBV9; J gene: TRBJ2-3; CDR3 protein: CASSVGVDTQYF
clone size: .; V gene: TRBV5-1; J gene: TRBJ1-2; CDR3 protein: CASSLVGTGTVNYGYTF
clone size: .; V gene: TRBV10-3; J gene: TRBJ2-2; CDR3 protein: CAISESVAGGTGELFF
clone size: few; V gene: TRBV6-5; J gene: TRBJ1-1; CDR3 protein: CASSYQEGVRTEAFF
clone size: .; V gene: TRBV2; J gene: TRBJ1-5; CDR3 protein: CASSATGYNQPQHF
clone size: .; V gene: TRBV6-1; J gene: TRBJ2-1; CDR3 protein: CASSDDTGGMYDEQFF
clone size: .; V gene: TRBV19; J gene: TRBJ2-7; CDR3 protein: CASSIQDREPLEYF
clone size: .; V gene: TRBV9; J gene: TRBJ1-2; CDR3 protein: CASSAAGRVLEGYTF
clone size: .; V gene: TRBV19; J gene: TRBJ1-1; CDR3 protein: CASGPQGTEAFF
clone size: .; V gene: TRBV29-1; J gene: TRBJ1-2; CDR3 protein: CSVPGQGDYGYTF
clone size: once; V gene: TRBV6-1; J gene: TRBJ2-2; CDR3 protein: CASSETGAWGRTSTGELFF
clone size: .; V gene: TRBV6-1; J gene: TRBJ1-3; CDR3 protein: CASSLTGVSGNTIYF